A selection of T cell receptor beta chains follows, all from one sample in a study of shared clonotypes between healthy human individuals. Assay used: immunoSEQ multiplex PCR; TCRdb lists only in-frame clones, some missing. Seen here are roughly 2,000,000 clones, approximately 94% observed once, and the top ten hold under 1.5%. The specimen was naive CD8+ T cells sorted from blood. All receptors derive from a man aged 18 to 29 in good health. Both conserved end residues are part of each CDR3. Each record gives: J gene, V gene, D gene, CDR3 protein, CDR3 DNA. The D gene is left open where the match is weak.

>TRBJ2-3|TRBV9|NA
CASSVFGTSTDTQYF
TGTGCCAGCAGCGTATTCGGGACTAGCACAGATACGCAGTATTTT
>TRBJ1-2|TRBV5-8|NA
CASRGGLDYGYTF
TGTGCCAGCCGGGGAGGCCTTGACTATGGCTACACCTTC
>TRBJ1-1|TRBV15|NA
CATSRAGGGTEAFF
TGTGCCACCAGCAGAGCGGGGGGGGGAACTGAAGCTTTCTTT
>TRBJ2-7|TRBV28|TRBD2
CASSLLVGLAGDSYEQYF
TGTGCCAGCAGTTTATTGGTAGGATTGGCGGGGGACTCCTACGAGCAGTACTTC
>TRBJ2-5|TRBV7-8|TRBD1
CASSVTGVETQYF
TGTGCCAGCAGCGTTACAGGGGTGGAGACCCAGTACTTC
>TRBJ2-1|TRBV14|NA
CASSQFPTIGEGDEQFF
TGTGCCAGCAGCCAATTCCCGACTATCGGAGAGGGTGATGAGCAGTTCTTC
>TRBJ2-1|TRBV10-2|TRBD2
CASGASGYNEQFF
TGCGCCAGCGGGGCTAGCGGTTACAATGAGCAGTTCTTC
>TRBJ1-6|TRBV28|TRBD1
CASSLTGQGSTPLHF
TGTGCCAGCAGTTTAACGGGACAGGGGTCAACACCCCTCCACTTT
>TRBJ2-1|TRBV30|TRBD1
CAWSVGPDRAYNEQFF
TGTGCCTGGAGTGTTGGGCCGGACAGGGCCTACAATGAGCAGTTCTTC
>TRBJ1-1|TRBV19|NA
CASSEGWGAFF
TGTGCCAGTAGTGAGGGTTGGGGAGCTTTCTTT
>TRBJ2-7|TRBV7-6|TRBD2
CASSSQLAGLYEQYF
TGTGCCAGCAGCTCTCAACTAGCGGGTCTGTACGAGCAGTACTTC
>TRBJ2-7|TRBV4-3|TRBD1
CASSQTQGEVVEQYF
TGCGCCAGCAGCCAGACACAGGGGGAAGTCGTCGAGCAGTACTTC
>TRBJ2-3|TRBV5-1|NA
CASSLGPGTTDTQYF
TGCGCCAGCAGCTTGGGTCCAGGGACCACAGATACGCAGTATTTT
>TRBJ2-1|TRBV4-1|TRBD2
CASSPYVSGGDNEQFF
TGCGCCAGCAGCCCGTATGTTAGCGGGGGCGACAATGAGCAGTTCTTC
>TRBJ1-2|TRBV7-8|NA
CASSADVGSIHGYTF
TGTGCCAGCAGCGCGGATGTGGGTAGTATTCATGGCTACACCTTC
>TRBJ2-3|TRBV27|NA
CASSFLRSTDTQYF
TGTGCCAGCAGTTTTTTACGAAGCACAGATACGCAGTATTTT
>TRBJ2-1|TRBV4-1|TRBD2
CASSQVAGVSYNEQFF
TGCGCCAGCAGCCAAGTTGCGGGAGTGTCCTACAATGAGCAGTTCTTC
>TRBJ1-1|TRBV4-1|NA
CASTGGGGPPEAFF
TGCGCCAGCACTGGGGGGGGCGGCCCACCTGAAGCTTTCTTT